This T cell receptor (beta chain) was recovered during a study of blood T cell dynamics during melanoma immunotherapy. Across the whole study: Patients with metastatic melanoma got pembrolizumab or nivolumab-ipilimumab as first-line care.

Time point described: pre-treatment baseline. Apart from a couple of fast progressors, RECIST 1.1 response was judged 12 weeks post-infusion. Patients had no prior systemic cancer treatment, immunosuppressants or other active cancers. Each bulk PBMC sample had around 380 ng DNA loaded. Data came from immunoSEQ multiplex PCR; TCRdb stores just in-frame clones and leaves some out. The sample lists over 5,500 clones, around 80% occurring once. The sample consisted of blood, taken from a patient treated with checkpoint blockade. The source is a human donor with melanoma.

The CDR3 DNA reads TGTGCCAGCAGCTTAGCGTCGGCAGGGCTGTCGGAAGAGCAGTACTTC. Translated: CASSLASAGLSEEQYF. The chain is built from TRBV7-9 and TRBJ2-7; tentative D call: TRBD1 (5 bases). The CDR3 runs to 16 residues. Deletions cut 0 bases from V and 7 bases from J, with 19 bases between. Per germline, CDR1 SEHNR and CDR2 FQNEAQ (reference sequence).